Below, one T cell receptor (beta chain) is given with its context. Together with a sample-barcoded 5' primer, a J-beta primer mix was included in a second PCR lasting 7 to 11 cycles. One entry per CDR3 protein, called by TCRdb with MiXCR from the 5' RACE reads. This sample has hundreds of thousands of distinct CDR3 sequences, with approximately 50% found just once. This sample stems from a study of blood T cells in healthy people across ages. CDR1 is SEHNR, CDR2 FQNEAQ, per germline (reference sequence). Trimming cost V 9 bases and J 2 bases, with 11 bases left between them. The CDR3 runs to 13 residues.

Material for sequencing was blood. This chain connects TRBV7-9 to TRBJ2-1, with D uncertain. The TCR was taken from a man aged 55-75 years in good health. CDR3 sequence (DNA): TGTGCCAGGACCGGCCTTACCTACAATGAGCAGTTCTTC. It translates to CARTGLTYNEQFF.